These 16 T cell receptor beta chains were sequenced from one sample in a study of type 1 regulatory T cells. Antigens of these TCRs are unknown. MiXCR, applied by TCRdb to the reads, yields one record per CDR3 protein. The table records roughly 71,000 distinct CDR3 sequences, about three fifths of them present only once. The source material was cultured T cells, either the whole culture or a sorted T cell fraction (not recorded which). Subset meaning: Tr1-enriched cell product generated in vitro against host alloantigens. The receptors were sampled from a human donor in good health.

This clonotype counts as medium-sized. The V call is TRBV7-6, the J call TRBJ2-1; 8 bases match TRBD1. The germline gives CDR1 SGHVS, CDR2 FNYEAQ. Trimming took 5 bases from V and 4 from J; bases not matched to a gene: 4. The CDR3 runs to 14 residues. The CDR3 bases are TGTGCCAGCAGCGGGACAGGTGGATACAATGAGCAGTTCTTC. It is translated as CASSGTGGYNEQFF.

This clonotype was seen more than once but under ten times. The chain has TRBV7-2 and TRBJ1-2; tentatively, D is TRBD1 (5 bases). Germline CDR1 is SGHTA and CDR2 is FQGNSA. CDR3 size: 12 residues. The V end lost 5 bases, the J end lost 5 bases, and 9 bases lay between the germline ends. The CDR3 here is CASSADRYGYTF. CDR3 nucleotides: TGTGCCAGCAGCGCCGACAGATATGGCTACACCTTC.

Written as DNA, the CDR3 is TGTGCCAGCAGTGGCCCTATCTATGGCTACACCTTC. Its translation: CASSGPIYGYTF. The V gene is TRBV25-1, the J gene TRBJ1-2, with D unclear. The CDR3 sequence is 12 residues long. CDR1 is MGHDK and CDR2 is SYGVNS in the germline V gene. V was pared by 4 bases and J by 4 bases, with 7 bases between.

The chain carries TRBV7-9 and TRBJ2-7; D is possibly TRBD2 (6 bases). V was cut by 9 bases and J by 0 bases, with 18 bases left in between. The CDR3 totals 15 residues. Germline V gives CDR1 SEHNR, CDR2 FQNEAQ (reference sequence). CDR3 loop: CASTAGTGGSYEQYF. As DNA, the CDR3 is TGTGCCAGTACCGCCGGGACTGGGGGCTCCTACGAGCAGTACTTC.

The chain has TRBV5-6 and TRBJ1-5, with D unclear. V lost 4 bases, J lost 3 bases, and 11 bases lay in between. This CDR3 region has 14 residues. Per the germline V gene, CDR1 is SGHDT and CDR2 is YYEEEE. Written as DNA, the CDR3 is TGTGCCAGCAGCACCCGGGCCCTCAATCAGCCCCAGCATTTT. Residues: CASSTRALNQPQHF.

This chain links TRBV20-1 with TRBJ1-2; D gene unclear. CDR1 and CDR2 from the germline V gene are DFQATT and SNEGSKA (reference sequence). V was pared by 2 bases and J by 1 base, with 14 bases between. The CDR3 is 15 amino acids. The CDR3 here is CSARKYSSLNYGYTF. The CDR3 nucleotides read TGCAGTGCTAGAAAGTACAGTAGTCTTAACTATGGCTACACCTTC.

The CDR3 coding sequence is TGTGCCAGCAGTCCCCTCAGGGTCGGGGAGACCCAGTACTTC. The encoded protein is CASSPLRVGETQYF. V usage is TRBV6-2 or TRBV6-3 and J usage is TRBJ2-5, with a possible D match to TRBD1 (5 bases). Germline V gives CDR1 MNHEY, CDR2 SVGEGT. CDR3 size: 14 residues. V lost 5 bases and J lost 5, with 15 bases in between.

V is TRBV6-2 or TRBV6-3 and J is TRBJ1-5; 9 bases are a match to TRBD1. The DNA end lines up better with TRBJ2-3; the J call may be wrong. The CDR3 length is 15 residues. CDR1 is MNHEY and CDR2 is SVGEGT in the germline V gene. In nucleotides, the CDR3 is TGTGCCAGCAGACCACCGGACAGGGGCAATCAGCCCCAGTATTTT. Its translation: CASRPPDRGNQPQYF.

This chain connects TRBV6-1 to TRBJ2-1; 7 positions agree with TRBD2. CDR3 size: 15 residues. V was clipped by 1 base and J by 2 bases; unmatched bases: 2. Germline-derived CDR1 and CDR2 are MNHNS and SASEGT. CDR3 DNA sequence: TGTGCCAGCAGTGAAGGGCTAGCGGCCTACAATGAGCAGTTCTTC. Protein: CASSEGLAAYNEQFF.

The chain joins TRBV18 to TRBJ1-1, with D maybe TRBD1 (6 bases). Germline V gene lookup returns CDR1 KGHSH and CDR2 LQKENI. Trimming removed 3 bases at V and 1 base at J, with 9 bases between. The length of the CDR3 is 14 residues. The CDR3: CASSPGTTNTEAFF. Here the CDR3 DNA reads TGTGCCAGCTCACCCGGGACAACGAACACTGAAGCTTTCTTT.

The V call is TRBV18, the J call TRBJ2-7; D is undetermined. Between the trimmed V and J ends, which lost 2 bases and 6 bases, there was a span of 14 bases. CDR3 length: 14 residues. CDR1 KGHSH and CDR2 LQKENI come from the germline V gene. CDR3 sequence: CASSPLPDPVEQYF. CDR3 sequence (DNA): TGTGCCAGCTCACCATTGCCCGACCCCGTCGAGCAGTACTTC. The full variable domain, completed using reference TRBV18 and TRBJ2-7, is NAGVMQNPRHLVRRRGQEARLRCSPMKGHSHVYWYRQLPEEGLKFMVYLQKENIIDESGMPKERFSAEFPKEGPSILRIQQVVRGDSAAYFCASSPLPDPVEQYFGPGTRLTVT.

This chain joins TRBV19 and TRBJ2-6; D ambiguous. The CDR3 length is 16 residues. Per the germline V gene, CDR1 is LNHDA and CDR2 is SQIVND (reference sequence). V was shortened by 0 bases and J by 4 bases, with 10 bases between the two germline ends. The CDR3 DNA sequence: TGTGCCAGTAGTATAGATAGTCTGACCGGGGCCAACGTCCTGACTTTC. Translating gives CASSIDSLTGANVLTF. Variable domain in full (rest from reference TRBV19 and TRBJ2-6): DGGITQSPKYLFRKEGQNVTLSCEQNLNHDAMYWYRQDPGQGLRLIYYSQIVNDFQKGDIAEGYSVSREKKESFPLTVTSAQKNPTAFYLCASSIDSLTGANVLTFGAGSRLTVL.

V usage is TRBV27 and J usage is TRBJ2-7; maybe TRBD2 (5 bases). The CDR3 has 17 residues. V was cut by 3 bases and J by 2 bases, with 20 bases left in between. CDR1 is MNHEY and CDR2 is SMNVEV in the germline V gene (reference sequence). This CDR3 reads CASSLTRGDVGAYEQYF. CDR3 nucleotide sequence: TGTGCCAGCAGTTTGACCAGAGGCGACGTCGGGGCCTACGAGCAGTACTTC.

This chain connects TRBV9 to TRBJ2-1; possibly TRBD2 for D (5 bases). This CDR3 spans 16 amino acids. Trimming shortened V by 0 bases and J by 3 bases, and 13 bases separated the two germline ends. The germline gives CDR1 SGDLS, CDR2 YYNGEE. This CDR3 is CASSVATSGLYNEQFF. The CDR3 coding sequence is TGTGCCAGCAGCGTAGCTACGAGCGGTCTCTACAATGAGCAGTTCTTC.

The rearrangement uses TRBV20-1 and TRBJ1-4; tentative D call: TRBD1 (6 bases). This CDR3 region has 16 residues. The V gene's germline CDR1 is DFQATT and CDR2 SNEGSKA (reference sequence). V shed 0 bases and J shed 3 bases, with 14 bases lying between them. This CDR3 reads CSARDGGGIANEKLFF. CDR3 sequence (DNA): TGCAGTGCTAGAGATGGCGGGGGCATCGCTAATGAAAAACTGTTTTTT.

This chain joins TRBV20-1 and TRBJ1-2; 8 bases are a match to TRBD1. After removal of 6 bases from V and 6 bases from J, the junction contained 3 bases not matched to a gene. This CDR3 region has 11 residues. Germline-derived CDR1 and CDR2 are DFQATT and SNEGSKA (reference sequence). The CDR3 protein is CSAWDRNGYTF. CDR3 DNA sequence: TGCAGTGCCTGGGACAGGAATGGCTACACCTTC.